Below are 13 T cell receptor beta chains sequenced from a single sample in a study of blood T cell repertoires in COVID-19 (dated by TCRdb to the early 2020s). The library was generated by the immunoSEQ multiplex PCR assay. Held by TCRdb, this immuneACCESS table contains in-frame sequences only and omits some clones. Under half of the omission traces to an unresolved V gene where checked; the cause of the rest is unknown. This sample has a few hundred thousand clones in its table, and about 80% of those were observed once. Jointly, the top ten make up around 2% of the sample. The sample taken for sequencing was peripheral blood. All receptors derive from a woman in her fifties or sixties with acute or convalescent COVID-19.

This clone appeared a few times. The chain employs TRBV6-5 and TRBJ1-1, with TRBD1 as a possible D gene (5 bases). Germline V lookup: CDR1 MNHEY, CDR2 SVGAGI. The CDR3 has 12 residues. Between the trimmed V and J ends, which lost 7 bases and 10 bases, there was a span of 16 bases. The CDR3: CASNSWEGTAFF. CDR3 DNA: TGTGCCAGCAACTCCTGGGAGGGGACAGCTTTCTTT.

As DNA, the CDR3 is TGTGCCAGCAGCCCTGGGACAGGGGGACAGAACACTGAAGCTTTCTTT. Translation gives CASSPGTGGQNTEAFF. This sequence joins TRBV9 and TRBJ1-1; 11 nucleotides agree with TRBD1. V gave up 4 bases and J gave up 1 base; unmatched junction bases: 6. CDR1 is SGDLS, CDR2 YYNGEE, per germline. The CDR3 totals 16 residues.

V is TRBV7-8 and J is TRBJ2-7, with 7 bases identical to TRBD1. There are 14 residues in the CDR3. Germline-derived CDR1 and CDR2 are SGHVS and FQNEAQ. V dropped 5 bases and J dropped 2; count of bases not matched to a gene: 6. Written as DNA, the CDR3 is TGTGCCAGCAGCCCGAGACAGGGCACCTACGAGCAGTACTTC. It yields the protein CASSPRQGTYEQYF.

There are a few counts of this clone. The V gene is TRBV11-3, the J gene TRBJ2-5; D might be TRBD1 (7 bases). The V end lost 6 bases, the J end lost 2 bases, and 16 bases lay between the germline ends. The CDR3 loop spans 15 amino acids. The V gene's germline CDR1 is SGHNT and CDR2 YENEEA. CDR3 residues: CASSQGGVGQETQYF. For the CDR3, the DNA is TGTGCCAGCAGTCAGGGGGGTGTCGGGCAAGAGACCCAGTACTTC.

The CDR3 loop reads CSVVPSSTDTQYF. CDR3 DNA sequence: TGCAGCGTTGTTCCTAGCTCGACAGATACGCAGTATTTT. This chain joins TRBV29-1 and TRBJ2-3, with D maybe TRBD2 (5 bases). This CDR3 region has 13 residues. Germline V lookup: CDR1 SQVTM, CDR2 ANQGSEA. The ends were cut back, 4 bases at V and 3 bases at J, with 11 bases in the middle.

The chain uses TRBV5-1 and TRBJ1-6, with 8 bases that match TRBD1. CDR1 SGHRS and CDR2 YFSETQ come from the germline V gene. V shed 0 bases and J 7 bases; nucleotides not matched to a gene: 6. The CDR3 spans 16 residues. This CDR3 reads CASSLAGTGPNSPLHF. In DNA form, the CDR3 reads TGCGCCAGCAGCTTGGCGGGGACAGGACCGAATTCACCCCTCCACTTT.

This chain uses TRBV6-6 with TRBJ1-2, with D perhaps matching TRBD1 (6 bases). The CDR3 loop spans 12 amino acids. The germline V gene encodes CDR1 MNHNY and CDR2 SVGAGI (reference sequence). Trimming removed 7 bases from V and 5 bases from J, with 11 bases in between. The CDR3 DNA reads TGTGCCAGCATCGCAGGGGTTTATGGCTACACCTTC. It translates to CASIAGVYGYTF.

The rearrangement links TRBV29-1 to TRBJ1-3; D unclear. The CDR3 length is 15 residues. Germline V gene lookup returns CDR1 SQVTM and CDR2 ANQGSEA. Trimming took 4 bases from V and 0 from J, leaving 13 bases between them. The CDR3 DNA is TGCAGCGTTGTTGCCAGGTTCAGCTCTGGAAACACCATATATTTT. Protein sequence: CSVVARFSSGNTIYF. Complete variable domain (other parts from reference TRBV29-1 and TRBJ1-3): SAVISQKPSRDICQRGTSLTIQCQVDSQVTMMFWYRQQPGQSLTLIATANQGSEATYESGFVIDKFPISRPNLTFSTLTVSNMSPEDSSIYLCSVVARFSSGNTIYFGEGSWLTVV.

The chain combines TRBV6-1 with TRBJ2-3; TRBD2 aligns across 9 bases. The V segment lost 4 bases and the J segment 1 base; nucleotides outside the gene matches: 6. The V gene's germline CDR1 is MNHNS and CDR2 SASEGT. CDR3 length: 16 residues. CDR3 DNA: TGTGCCAGCAGTGGGGGTAGCGGGGGAGGCACAGATACGCAGTATTTT. This gives the protein CASSGGSGGGTDTQYF.

The chain employs TRBV19 and TRBJ2-2, with D tentatively TRBD2 (6 bases). This CDR3 spans 13 amino acids. Germline loops: CDR1 LNHDA, CDR2 SQIVND (reference sequence). V lost 3 bases and J 4 bases, leaving 6 bases between the germline ends. CDR3 in DNA: TGTGCCAGTAGTATCGGGGGCACCGGGGAGCTGTTTTTT. As protein: CASSIGGTGELFF. Full variable domain (remainder filled in from reference TRBV19 and TRBJ2-2): DGGITQSPKYLFRKEGQNVTLSCEQNLNHDAMYWYRQDPGQGLRLIYYSQIVNDFQKGDIAEGYSVSREKKESFPLTVTSAQKNPTAFYLCASSIGGTGELFFGEGSRLTVL.

The chain carries TRBV10-3 and TRBJ2-3; 11 bases are shared with TRBD2. The CDR3 covers 17 residues. Germline CDR1 is ENHRY and CDR2 is SYGVKD. The J segment lost 5 bases and the V segment lost 6 bases, leaving 13 bases of the junction unmatched. CDR3 nucleotides: TGTGCCATCAGCGAACGAGTTAGCGGGGGGGACCGAGATACGCAGTATTTT. This gives the protein CAISERVSGGDRDTQYF.

The rearrangement uses TRBV5-6 and TRBJ1-2, with D uncertain. The CDR3 contains 13 residues. Per the germline V gene, CDR1 is SGHDT and CDR2 is YYEEEE. The V and J ends lost 6 bases and 6 bases respectively, with 15 bases between them. DNA of the CDR3: TGTGCCAGCACGACGGGGAGCTACCATGGCTACACCTTC. Its protein is CASTTGSYHGYTF.

This clone showed up just a few times. The chain recombines TRBV4-2 with TRBJ2-3; no clear D. CDR1 LGHNA and CDR2 YNFKEQ come from the germline V gene. The CDR3 contains 16 residues. V gave up 5 bases and J gave up 0 bases, with 15 bases separating them. The CDR3 is CASSDSTGASTDTQYF. CDR3 sequence (DNA): TGTGCCAGCAGCGACTCTACCGGAGCTAGCACAGATACGCAGTATTTT.